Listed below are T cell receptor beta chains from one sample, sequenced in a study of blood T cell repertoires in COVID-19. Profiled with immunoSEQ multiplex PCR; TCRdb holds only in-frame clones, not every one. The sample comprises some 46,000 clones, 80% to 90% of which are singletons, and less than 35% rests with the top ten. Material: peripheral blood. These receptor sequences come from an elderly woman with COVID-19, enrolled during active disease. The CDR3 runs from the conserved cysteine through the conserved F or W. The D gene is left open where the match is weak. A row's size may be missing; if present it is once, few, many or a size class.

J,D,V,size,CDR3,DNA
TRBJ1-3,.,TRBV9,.,CASSVAGHSSGNTIYF,TGTGCCAGCAGCGTAGCAGGGCATTCTTCTGGAAACACCATATATTTT
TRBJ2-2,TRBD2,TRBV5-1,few,CASTLADRSATGELFF,TGCGCCAGCACCCTAGCGGACCGCTCAGCAACCGGGGAGCTGTTTTTT
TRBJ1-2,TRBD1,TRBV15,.,CATSRGQGARSKGYTF,TGTGCCACCAGCAGAGGTCAGGGGGCAAGGTCTAAGGGCTACACCTTC
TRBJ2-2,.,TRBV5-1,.,CASSLGLHNTGELFF,TGCGCCAGCAGCTTGGGACTACATAACACCGGGGAGCTGTTTTTT
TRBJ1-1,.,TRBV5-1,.,CASTTSPGLNTEAFF,TGCGCCAGCACCACCTCCCCAGGGTTGAACACTGAAGCTTTCTTT
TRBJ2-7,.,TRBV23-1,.,CASSYRHPYEQYF,TGCGCCAGCAGCTATAGACACCCCTACGAGCAGTACTTC
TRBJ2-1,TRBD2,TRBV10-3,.,CAISATSGNLNEQFF,TGTGCCATCAGCGCAACTAGCGGAAACCTCAATGAGCAGTTCTTC
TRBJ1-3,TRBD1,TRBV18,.,CASSPPGQGVNTIYF,TGTGCCAGCTCACCCCCGGGACAGGGGGTAAACACCATATATTTT
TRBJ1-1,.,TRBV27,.,CASSSHSNTEAFF,TGTGCCAGCAGTTCCCACTCAAACACTGAAGCTTTCTTT
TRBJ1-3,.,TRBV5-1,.,CASSGDQGPGNTIYF,TGCGCCAGCAGCGGGGACCAGGGGCCAGGAAACACCATATATTTT
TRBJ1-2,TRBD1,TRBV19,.,CASSITGAEANYGYTF,TGTGCCAGTAGTATAACAGGGGCCGAGGCTAACTATGGCTACACCTTC
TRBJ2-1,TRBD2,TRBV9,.,CASSPRGASGSYNEQFF,TGTGCCAGCAGCCCCCGAGGAGCCAGCGGGAGTTACAATGAGCAGTTCTTC
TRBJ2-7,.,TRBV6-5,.,CASRVPGQDYEQYF,TGTGCCAGCAGGGTTCCGGGACAAGACTACGAGCAGTACTTC
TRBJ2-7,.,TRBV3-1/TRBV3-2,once,CASSQEAVPYEQYF,TGTGCCAGCAGCCAAGAGGCGGTTCCCTACGAGCAGTACTTC
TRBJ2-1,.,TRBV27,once,CASSSIQSRGGFF,TGTGCCAGCAGTTCTATCCAGTCGAGAGGGGGGTTCTTC
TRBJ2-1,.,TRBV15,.,CATSRVAGDQFF,TGTGCCACCAGCAGAGTAGCCGGGGATCAGTTCTTC
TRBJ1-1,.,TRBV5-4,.,CASSSDRLGTEAFF,TGTGCCAGCAGCTCCGACAGGTTAGGAACTGAAGCTTTCTTT
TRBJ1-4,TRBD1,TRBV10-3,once,CAISGQGGEKLFF,TGTGCCATCAGTGGACAGGGCGGGGAAAAACTGTTTTTT
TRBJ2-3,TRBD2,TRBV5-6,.,CASSRLAGGPGTQYF,TGTGCCAGCAGTCGACTAGCGGGGGGGCCGGGTACGCAGTATTTT
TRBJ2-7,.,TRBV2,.,CASSGRTTESYEQYF,TGTGCCAGCAGTGGGAGGACTACCGAGTCCTACGAGCAGTACTTC
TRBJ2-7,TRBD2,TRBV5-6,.,CATTAGGIYEQYF,TGTGCCACCACCGCGGGGGGGATCTACGAGCAGTACTTC
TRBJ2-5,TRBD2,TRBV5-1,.,CASSSSGGQETQYF,TGCGCCAGCAGCTCGAGCGGGGGGCAAGAGACCCAGTACTTC
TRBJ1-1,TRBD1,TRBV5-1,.,CASSSGQGADTEAFF,TGCGCCAGCAGCTCGGGACAGGGGGCTGACACTGAAGCTTTCTTT
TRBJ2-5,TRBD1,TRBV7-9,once,CASSLGQGREETQYF,TGTGCCAGCAGCCTGGGACAGGGAAGGGAAGAGACCCAGTACTTC
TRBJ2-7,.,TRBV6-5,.,CASRPGQGSSYEQYF,TGTGCCAGTCGCCCGGGGCAGGGGAGCTCCTACGAGCAGTACTTC
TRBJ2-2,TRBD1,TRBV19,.,CASSKGGSTGELFF,TGTGCCAGTAGTAAAGGGGGCAGCACCGGGGAGCTGTTTTTT
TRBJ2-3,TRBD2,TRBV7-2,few,CASSPTGRAWDTQYF,TGTGCCAGCAGCCCAACCGGGAGGGCCTGGGATACGCAGTATTTT
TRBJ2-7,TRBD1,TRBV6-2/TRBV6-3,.,CASSRATGSLVYEQYF,TGTGCCAGCAGTCGCGCGACAGGGTCGTTGGTATACGAGCAGTACTTC
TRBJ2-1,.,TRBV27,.,CASSLFGSSHEQFF,TGTGCCAGCAGTTTGTTCGGGAGTAGTCATGAGCAGTTCTTC
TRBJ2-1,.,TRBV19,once,CASRPIRGPTYNEQFF,TGTGCCAGTAGGCCGATTAGGGGCCCTACCTACAATGAGCAGTTCTTC
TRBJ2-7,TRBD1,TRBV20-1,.,CSGHRGAEQYF,TGCAGTGGTCACAGGGGCGCCGAGCAGTACTTC
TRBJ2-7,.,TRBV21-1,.,CASSSRISGLAGGYEQYF,TGTGCCAGCAGCTCCCGAATTTCTGGACTAGCGGGCGGCTACGAGCAGTACTTC
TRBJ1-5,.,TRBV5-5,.,CASSWGVNSNQPQHF,TGTGCCAGCAGTTGGGGGGTGAATAGCAATCAGCCCCAGCATTTT
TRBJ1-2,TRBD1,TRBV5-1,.,CASAGGYGYTF,TGCGCCAGTGCAGGGGGCTATGGCTACACCTTC
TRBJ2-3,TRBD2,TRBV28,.,CASSDSGRSTDTQYF,TGTGCCAGCAGTGATAGCGGGAGGAGCACAGATACGCAGTATTTT
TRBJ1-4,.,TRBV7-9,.,CASSSPARGEKLFF,TGTGCCAGCAGCTCACCGGCCAGGGGTGAAAAACTGTTTTTT
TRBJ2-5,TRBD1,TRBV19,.,CASSIGDRVGETQYF,TGTGCCAGTAGTATAGGGGACAGGGTAGGCGAGACCCAGTACTTC
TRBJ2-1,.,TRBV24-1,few,CATSLQGNYNEQFF,TGTGCCACCAGCCTACAGGGTAACTACAATGAGCAGTTCTTC
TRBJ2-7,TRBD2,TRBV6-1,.,CASSEPGTSGRSSYEQYF,TGTGCCAGCAGTGAACCTGGGACTAGCGGGAGGAGCTCCTACGAGCAGTACTTC
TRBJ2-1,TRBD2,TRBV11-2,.,CASSLVASGGYNEQFF,TGTGCCAGCAGCTTAGTCGCTAGCGGGGGCTACAATGAGCAGTTCTTC
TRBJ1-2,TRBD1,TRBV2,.,CASIVQGANGYTF,TGTGCCAGCATAGTCCAGGGGGCGAATGGCTACACCTTC
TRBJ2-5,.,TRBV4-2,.,CASSADGTPQETQYF,TGTGCCAGCAGCGCAGACGGGACTCCCCAAGAGACCCAGTACTTC
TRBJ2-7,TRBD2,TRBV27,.,CASSLSLAGGWYEQYF,TGTGCCAGCAGTTTAAGTCTAGCGGGAGGCTGGTACGAGCAGTACTTC
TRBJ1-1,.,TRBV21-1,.,CASSKAPGQQQSEAFF,TGTGCCAGCAGCAAGGCTCCGGGACAGCAGCAGTCTGAAGCTTTCTTT
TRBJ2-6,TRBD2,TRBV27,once,CATTSPSSGANVLTF,TGTGCCACGACTAGCCCATCCTCTGGGGCCAACGTCCTGACTTTC
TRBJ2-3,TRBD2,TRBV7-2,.,CASSPGGGRATDTQYF,TGTGCCAGCAGCCCCGGAGGCGGGAGGGCTACAGATACGCAGTATTTT
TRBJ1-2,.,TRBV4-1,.,CASSQGRGRRGVDYGYTF,TGCGCCAGCAGCCAAGGGAGGGGTCGTCGGGGGGTAGACTATGGCTACACCTTC
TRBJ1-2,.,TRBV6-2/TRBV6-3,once,CASSPRQWSNYGYTF,TGTGCCAGCAGCCCCCGACAGTGGAGCAACTATGGCTACACCTTC
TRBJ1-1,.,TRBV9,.,CASSAIQGNTEAFF,TGTGCCAGCAGTGCTATTCAGGGAAACACTGAAGCTTTCTTT
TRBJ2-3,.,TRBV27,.,CASSLKGPAADTQYF,TGTGCCAGCAGTTTAAAGGGGCCAGCTGCAGATACGCAGTATTTT
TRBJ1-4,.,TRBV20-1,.,CSARPGAKLFF,TGCAGTGCTAGACCTGGGGCGAAACTGTTTTTT
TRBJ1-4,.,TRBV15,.,CATREDRRGNEKLFF,TGTGCCACCAGAGAGGACAGAAGGGGAAATGAAAAACTGTTTTTT
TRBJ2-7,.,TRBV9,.,CASGRDPSYEQYF,TGTGCCAGCGGCAGGGATCCTTCCTACGAGCAGTACTTC